This TCR beta chain was identified during a study of blood T cell repertoires in COVID-19. About the study: Acute and convalescent COVID-19 specimens originated in the United States, Italy and Spain. PBMCs, B-cell-depleted T cells, or T cells were the source of the cDNA or gDNA that made up the material.

In the authors' methods: Reference gene primers were amplified, and this amplification served to estimate nucleated cell counts. Generated by immunoSEQ multiplex PCR, the TCRdb table keeps only in-frame clones and is missing some. From that table come the V and J calls and clone size; the DNA was used to work out D and trimming. The repertoire holds roughly 150,000 clones, with 80% as singletons. CDR1 and CDR2 (germline): MNHEY, SVGAGI. The CDR3 extends over 14 amino acids. With 4 bases clipped from V and 5 bases from J, the junction kept 5 bases outside the gene matches. The V gene is TRBV6-5, the J gene TRBJ1-5, with 7 nucleotides matching TRBD1. Sequenced sample: peripheral blood. This sequence was found in a man in his 60s with acute or convalescent COVID-19. The DNA of the CDR3 is TGTGCCAGCAGTTTGGGGGACAGTCATCAGCCCCAGCATTTT. Protein sequence: CASSLGDSHQPQHF.